This TCR beta chain was captured by sequencing in a study of shared clonotypes between healthy human individuals. Study in general: Donors were two women and a few men aged 18 to 49. Study observations and caveats: The sampled material consisted only of blood, and tissue repertoires are likely to differ.

Donors comprised only Caucasian adults living in Nashville, Tennessee. The V gene lost 5 bases and the J gene lost 6 bases, with 13 bases spanning the gap. The germline V gene has CDR1 LNHDA and CDR2 SQIVND (reference sequence). The CDR3 extends over 14 amino acids. A note on this clone: Its specificity is not known.

The method was immunoSEQ multiplex PCR; TCRdb's version includes in-frame clones alone and lacks a portion of them. This sample carries around 720,000 clones, less than 80% of them seen once, and the ten largest clones take more than 1.5%. The receptor's source is a woman aged 25-40 years in good health. Sample: memory CD4+ T cells sorted from blood. Documented subset: CD45RA-negative fraction. The gene calls are TRBV19 and TRBJ2-2, with D unresolved. CDR3 residues: CASSLLLLSGELFF. The CDR3 region has the DNA TGTGCCAGTAGTCTACTACTTCTTTCCGGGGAGCTGTTTTTT. Full variable domain (remainder filled in from reference TRBV19 and TRBJ2-2): DGGITQSPKYLFRKEGQNVTLSCEQNLNHDAMYWYRQDPGQGLRLIYYSQIVNDFQKGDIAEGYSVSREKKESFPLTVTSAQKNPTAFYLCASSLLLLSGELFFGEGSRLTVL.